This T cell receptor (beta chain) was found in a study of response to subunit inactivated influenza vaccine. The CDR3 spans 15 residues. CDR1 is SGHRS and CDR2 is YFSETQ in the germline V gene. V was clipped by 1 base and J by 4 bases; unmatched bases: 4. This clonotype was detected many times. TCRdb fed the RT-PCR reads into MiXCR, producing one record per CDR3 protein. The sample holds about 500,000 distinct CDR3 sequences, about 15% seen once. This receptor was taken from a man aged 45-69 years who received an inactivated influenza vaccine. Sequencing used CD4+ T cells sorted from PBMCs, obtained 23 to 25 months after vaccination. The V gene is TRBV5-1, the J gene TRBJ2-4, with 8 positions matching TRBD2. The DNA of the CDR3 is TGCGCCAGCAGCTTGACTAGCGGAACAAAAAACATTCAGTACTTC. Its protein product is CASSLTSGTKNIQYF.